These T cell receptor beta chains were read from a single sample in a study of memory CD4+ T cells and cytomegalovirus serostatus. The assay was immunoSEQ multiplex PCR, and TCRdb's table has in-frame clones only and misses some. The sample has about 52,000 clones; around 80% are singletons. The sequenced sample was memory CD4+ T cells from blood. These receptors originate from an adult in good health and CMV-seronegative. The CDR3 runs from the conserved cysteine through the conserved F or W. Each record gives: V gene, clone size, J gene, D gene, CDR3 protein, CDR3 DNA. The D gene is left open where the match is weak. Clone size is given for some rows only: seen once, a few or many times, or a class if the clone is expanded.

>TRBV18|once|TRBJ1-2|.
CASSPGRGTADPGGYTF
TGTGCCAGCTCTCCAGGGCGCGGGACGGCGGACCCAGGTGGCTACACCTTC
>TRBV5-6|once|TRBJ2-5|TRBD2
CASSRRLAGAETQYF
TGTGCCAGCAGTCGTCGACTAGCGGGGGCCGAGACCCAGTACTTC
>TRBV7-7|.|TRBJ2-5|TRBD2
CASSPTGTSGGKTQYF
TGTGCCAGCAGCCCAACCGGGACTAGCGGGGGGAAGACCCAGTACTTC
>TRBV25-1|.|TRBJ2-3|TRBD2
CASSVSGVTDTQYF
TGTGCCAGCAGTGTTAGCGGGGTCACTGATACGCAGTATTTT
>TRBV11-2|.|TRBJ1-3|.
CASSRITMAKSGNTIYF
TGTGCCAGCAGCCGTATTACTATGGCGAAGTCTGGAAACACCATATATTTT
>TRBV6-5|.|TRBJ1-6|.
CASSSPRAASPLHF
TGTGCCAGCAGTTCTCCCCGGGCAGCCTCACCCCTCCACTTT
>TRBV9|medium-sized|TRBJ1-1|TRBD1
CASSPWDRVPYTEAFF
TGTGCCAGCAGCCCATGGGACAGGGTGCCCTACACTGAAGCTTTCTTT
>TRBV5-6|.|TRBJ1-1|.
CASSFSPNTEAFF
TGTGCCAGCAGCTTTAGCCCGAACACTGAAGCTTTCTTT
>TRBV5-6|.|TRBJ2-7|TRBD1
CASSSGTGLYEQYF
TGTGCCAGCAGCTCCGGGACAGGGTTGTACGAGCAGTACTTC
>TRBV11-3|.|TRBJ1-1|.
CASSPKGLGTEAFF
TGTGCCAGCAGCCCTAAGGGGCTGGGCACTGAAGCTTTCTTT
>TRBV29-1|.|TRBJ1-2|.
CSVERSYTF
TGCAGCGTTGAGAGGAGCTACACCTTC
>TRBV5-1|.|TRBJ2-7|TRBD1
CASSLSQGAHDEQYF
TGCGCCAGCAGCTTGTCACAGGGGGCGCACGACGAGCAGTACTTC
>TRBV6-1|.|TRBJ1-2|.
CASSESGRYGYTF
TGTGCCAGCAGTGAATCGGGTCGATATGGCTACACCTTC
>TRBV29-1|.|TRBJ2-7|.
CSVVGGNYEQYF
TGCAGCGTTGTAGGGGGGAACTACGAGCAGTACTTC
>TRBV4-2|.|TRBJ1-1|TRBD1
CASSQEITGDTEAFF
TGTGCCAGCAGCCAAGAGATCACAGGGGACACTGAAGCTTTCTTT
>TRBV28|.|TRBJ2-7|.
CASSLNEGYEQYF
TGTGCCAGCAGTCTAAACGAGGGCTACGAGCAGTACTTC
>TRBV25-1|.|TRBJ1-1|.
CASSEKEKRSTEAFF
TGTGCCAGCAGTGAAAAGGAGAAACGGAGCACTGAAGCTTTCTTT
>TRBV7-8|.|TRBJ2-5|.
CASSSRRFQETQYF
TGTGCCAGCAGTTCTCGACGGTTCCAAGAGACCCAGTACTTC
>TRBV13|.|TRBJ1-1|.
CASSLYGRAALVSNTEAFF
TGTGCCAGCAGCTTATACGGTCGGGCAGCCCTTGTGTCGAACACTGAAGCTTTCTTT
>TRBV7-3|few|TRBJ1-2|.
CASSLVRPPPPGYTF
TGTGCCAGCAGCTTAGTCCGGCCACCTCCACCCGGCTACACCTTC
>TRBV27|few|TRBJ2-1|TRBD2
CASSAWGLAGRNEQFF
TGTGCCAGCAGTGCCTGGGGACTAGCGGGGAGGAATGAGCAGTTCTTC
>TRBV28|.|TRBJ2-2|TRBD1
CANQGANTGELFF
TGTGCCAACCAGGGGGCGAACACCGGGGAGCTGTTTTTT
>TRBV6-5|.|TRBJ2-5|.
CASRRRTAQETQYF
TGTGCCAGCAGAAGGAGGACAGCCCAAGAGACCCAGTACTTC
>TRBV19|.|TRBJ1-6|TRBD1
CASSTITGDNSPLHF
TGTGCCAGTAGTACTATCACAGGGGATAATTCACCCCTCCACTTT
>TRBV7-2|.|TRBJ2-5|.
CASSRRWGETQYF
TGTGCCAGCAGCCGCCGATGGGGGGAGACCCAGTACTTC
>TRBV5-1|.|TRBJ2-5|.
CASSLEQTSVTQYF
TGCGCCAGCAGCTTGGAGCAGACTTCAGTGACCCAGTACTTC
>TRBV14|.|TRBJ2-5|.
CASSQDVEETQYF
TGTGCCAGCAGCCAAGATGTTGAAGAGACCCAGTACTTC
>TRBV19|once|TRBJ2-3|TRBD2
CASRIAGGGDTQYF
TGTGCCAGTAGGATAGCGGGGGGGGGAGATACGCAGTATTTT
>TRBV2|.|TRBJ2-3|.
CASSPSLRTDTQYF
TGTGCCAGCAGCCCCAGTCTGAGGACAGATACGCAGTATTTT
>TRBV7-2|.|TRBJ2-1|TRBD2
CASSLAPAGGANEQFF
TGTGCCAGCAGCTTAGCCCCCGCCGGGGGGGCGAATGAGCAGTTCTTC
>TRBV7-2|once|TRBJ2-7|.
CASSFGNTYEQYF
TGTGCCAGCAGCTTCGGCAATACCTACGAGCAGTACTTC
>TRBV18|.|TRBJ1-1|.
CASSPAENTEAFF
TGTGCCAGCTCACCGGCAGAGAACACTGAAGCTTTCTTT
>TRBV6-5|medium-sized|TRBJ1-5|.
CASSYTGKQPQHF
TGTGCCAGCAGTTACACGGGAAAACAGCCCCAGCATTTT
>TRBV28|.|TRBJ1-3|.
CASSFLMRDTIYF
TGTGCCAGCAGTTTTTTGATGCGGGACACCATATATTTT
>TRBV15|.|TRBJ1-5|.
CATSRDQGVNQPQHF
TGTGCCACCAGCAGAGATCAGGGCGTCAATCAGCCCCAGCATTTT
>TRBV6-6|.|TRBJ2-5|.
CASRRPGPGETQYF
TGTGCCAGCAGAAGGCCAGGGCCGGGAGAGACCCAGTACTTC
>TRBV5-4|.|TRBJ1-1|TRBD1
CASRFSGGVNTEAFF
TGTGCCAGCAGGTTCTCAGGGGGGGTGAACACTGAAGCTTTCTTT
>TRBV18|.|TRBJ2-7|TRBD1
CASSPPGQGAVKQYF
TGTGCCAGCTCACCACCGGGACAGGGGGCGGTAAAGCAGTACTTC
>TRBV19|.|TRBJ1-5|TRBD1
CASSKGTGKYSNQPQHF
TGTGCCAGTAGTAAAGGGACAGGGAAATATAGCAATCAGCCCCAGCATTTT
>TRBV7-6|.|TRBJ2-3|TRBD2
CASSLGGTSGVDTQYF
TGTGCCAGCAGCCTGGGGGGGACTAGCGGGGTAGATACGCAGTATTTT
>TRBV19|.|TRBJ2-7|.
CASKDQTGSYEQYF
TGTGCCAGTAAGGACCAGACAGGCTCCTACGAGCAGTACTTC
>TRBV30|.|TRBJ1-2|TRBD1
CASISGGSGYTF
TGTGCCTCTATCTCAGGGGGCAGTGGCTACACCTTC
>TRBV2|.|TRBJ2-7|TRBD1
CASSARQGSIGEQYF
TGTGCCAGCAGCGCCCGACAGGGGTCCATCGGCGAGCAGTACTTC
>TRBV28|once|TRBJ2-2|.
CASSHQMGGELFF
TGTGCCAGCAGTCACCAAATGGGCGGGGAGCTGTTTTTT
>TRBV5-1|.|TRBJ2-3|.
CASSPLQSGTSTDTQYF
TGCGCCAGCAGCCCACTACAGTCCGGCACTAGCACAGATACGCAGTATTTT
>TRBV5-6|medium-sized|TRBJ1-5|.
CASSLWGGPSNQPQHF
TGTGCCAGCAGCTTGTGGGGGGGCCCTAGCAATCAGCCCCAGCATTTT
>TRBV5-1|.|TRBJ2-3|.
CASSSGILLGGLETDTQYF
TGCGCCAGCAGCTCGGGGATACTACTCGGGGGGCTTGAGACAGATACGCAGTATTTT
>TRBV11-2|.|TRBJ1-3|.
CASSFGNTIYF
TGTGCCAGCAGCTTTGGGAACACCATATATTTT
>TRBV2|few|TRBJ1-5|TRBD1
CASSQGGGGQPQHF
TGTGCCAGCAGCCAGGGGGGCGGGGGTCAGCCCCAGCATTTT
>TRBV7-2|.|TRBJ1-2|.
CASSWDGENYGYTF
TGTGCCAGCAGCTGGGACGGAGAGAACTATGGCTACACCTTC
>TRBV19|.|TRBJ2-5|.
CASSIDLSRFQETQYF
TGTGCCAGTAGTATAGATTTATCTCGATTCCAAGAGACCCAGTACTTC
>TRBV5-1|.|TRBJ2-1|TRBD1
CASSPTDGQGWNEQFF
TGCGCCAGCAGCCCAACTGATGGACAGGGCTGGAATGAGCAGTTCTTC
>TRBV28|.|TRBJ1-1|TRBD1
CASSPRTGWTTEAFF
TGTGCCAGCAGCCCCAGGACAGGGTGGACCACTGAAGCTTTCTTT